The 21 T cell receptor beta chains listed next were all sequenced from one sample in a study of blood T cell repertoires in COVID-19. Libraries were prepared by immunoSEQ multiplex PCR; TCRdb keeps only in-frame clonotypes and omits some of them. The sample yields a few hundred thousand clones, roughly nine tenths seen once. Material for sequencing was peripheral blood. Receptor source: a man aged 18 to 35 who had recovered from COVID-19.

The V call is TRBV11-2, the J call TRBJ2-7, with TRBD1 matching over 10 bases. CDR3 size: 15 residues. Germline V gene data show CDR1 as SGHAT and CDR2 as FQNNGV. V lost 4 bases, J lost 2 bases, and 5 bases stayed unmatched. The CDR3 DNA reads TGTGCCAGCAGCTCGCCGGGACAGGGGACCTACGAGCAGTACTTC. Translating gives CASSSPGQGTYEQYF.

This clone showed up just once. The chain uses TRBV4-3 and TRBJ1-4, with 8 nucleotides matching TRBD1. The CDR3 extends over 14 amino acids. Germline V gives CDR1 LGHNA, CDR2 YSLEER. The J segment lost 8 bases and the V segment lost 1 base, leaving 3 bases of the junction unmatched. CDR3 coding DNA: TGCGCCAGCAGCCAAGGGCAGGGGGCCGAAAAACTGTTTTTT. Protein product: CASSQGQGAEKLFF.

This chain uses TRBV5-6 with TRBJ1-6; D call uncertain. Germline CDR1 and CDR2: SGHDT and YYEEEE. The CDR3 runs 14 residues. V lost 0 bases, J lost 7 bases, and 8 bases lay in between. The CDR3 is CASSLGSGNSPLHF. CDR3 coding DNA: TGTGCCAGCAGCTTGGGGTCGGGGAATTCACCCCTCCACTTT. The entire variable domain, with the rest obtained from reference TRBV5-6 and TRBJ1-6, is as follows: DAGVTQSPTHLIKTRGQQVTLRCSPKSGHDTVSWYQQALGQGPQFIFQYYEEEERQRGNFPDRFSGHQFPNYSSELNVNALLLGDSALYLCASSLGSGNSPLHFGNGTRLTVT.

This clone came up once. This chain joins TRBV7-2 and TRBJ2-3; 8 bases map to TRBD2. Germline CDR1 SGHTA, CDR2 FQGNSA. The CDR3 runs to 16 residues. V was pared by 4 bases and J by 1 base, with 7 bases of the junction left unmatched. CDR3 in amino acids: CASSSGLAGGTDTQYF. CDR3 bases: TGTGCCAGCAGCTCCGGACTAGCAGGCGGCACAGATACGCAGTATTTT. Supplemented by reference TRBV7-2 and TRBJ2-3, the full variable domain reads GAGVSQSPSNKVTEKGKDVELRCDPISGHTALYWYRQSLGQGLEFLIYFQGNSAPDKSGLPSDRFSAERTGGSVSTLTIQRTQQEDSAVYLCASSSGLAGGTDTQYFGPGTRLTVL.

The chain uses TRBV6-5 and TRBJ1-5; D is ambiguous. The CDR3 has 14 residues. The germline V gene has CDR1 MNHEY and CDR2 SVGAGI. V was clipped by 0 bases and J by 5 bases, with 8 bases between them. The CDR3 loop is CASSYSDGDQPQHF. CDR3 in DNA: TGTGCCAGCAGTTACTCGGACGGGGATCAGCCCCAGCATTTT.

This clone was recorded only once. V and J are TRBV3-1 (or the pseudogene TRBV3-2) and TRBJ2-7, with a weak D call TRBD1 (5 bases). V was trimmed by 3 bases and J by 6 bases, leaving 9 bases between them. Per the germline V gene, CDR1 is LGHDT and CDR2 is YNNKEL (reference sequence). This CDR3 is built from 12 residues. CDR3 DNA sequence: TGTGCCAGCAGCCAGTACAGGAGCGAGCAGTACTTC. Protein: CASSQYRSEQYF.

This clone was detected once. The gene calls are TRBV27 and TRBJ1-2, with 7 positions matching TRBD1. The germline V gene has CDR1 MNHEY and CDR2 SMNVEV (reference sequence). The CDR3 spans 17 residues. The junction had 12 bases not matched to a gene; V was cut back by 5 bases and J by 0 bases. The chain's CDR3 is CASSRDRRTSTNYGYTF. Here the CDR3 DNA reads TGTGCCAGCAGTCGGGACAGAAGAACATCTACTAACTATGGCTACACCTTC.

The chain has TRBV20-1 and TRBJ1-2; D gene unclear. The length of the CDR3 is 11 residues. CDR1 DFQATT and CDR2 SNEGSKA come from the germline V gene (reference sequence). V lost 3 bases, J lost 5 bases, and 7 bases lay in between. Here the CDR3 reads CSASSGYGYTF. The CDR3 DNA follows: TGCAGTGCTAGCAGCGGGTATGGCTACACCTTC.

Here the CDR3 reads CASSTPSGGIYNEQFF. The CDR3 DNA sequence: TGCGCCAGCAGCACGCCTAGCGGGGGGATATACAATGAGCAGTTCTTC. The chain links TRBV4-3 to TRBJ2-1; TRBD2 agrees at 11 bases. The CDR3 length is 16 residues. Germline V CDR1 and CDR2: LGHNA, YSLEER. V lost 5 bases, J lost 4 bases, and 7 bases stayed unmatched.

The V and J genes are TRBV9 and TRBJ2-2; the D gene is possibly TRBD1 (7 bases). Germline V lookup: CDR1 SGDLS, CDR2 YYNGEE. The CDR3 totals 16 residues. V was pared by 3 bases and J by 1 base, with 13 bases between. In DNA form, the CDR3 reads TGTGCCAGCAGCGCCGGGGGACAGTTGAACACCGGGGAGCTGTTTTTT. It is translated as CASSAGGQLNTGELFF.

The V call is TRBV19, the J call TRBJ1-1; 7 nucleotides agree with TRBD1. With V trimmed by 7 bases and J by 5 bases, 7 bases remained unmatched. Looked up from germline, CDR1 is LNHDA and CDR2 is SQIVND (reference sequence). The CDR3 is 13 residues long. The CDR3 here is CASNPDRLTEAFF. The DNA for the CDR3 is TGTGCCAGTAACCCGGACAGGCTTACTGAAGCTTTCTTT.

The rearrangement links TRBV6-2 or TRBV6-3 to TRBJ2-1, with 12 bases aligning to TRBD2. Germline-derived CDR1 and CDR2 are MNHEY and SVGEGT. The CDR3 extends over 16 amino acids. Trimming removed 2 bases from V and 10 bases from J; junction bases left unmatched: 9. Here the CDR3 DNA reads TGTGCCAGCAGTTACCGCAGGGGACTAGCGGGCGGGGAGCAGTTCTTC. Its translation is CASSYRRGLAGGEQFF.

The chain has TRBV6-1 and TRBJ1-1, with TRBD1 matching 7 bases. The CDR3 totals 14 residues. V trimming: 8 bases; J trimming: 1 base; junction bases outside the gene matches: 7. Germline loops: CDR1 MNHNS, CDR2 SASEGT. DNA for the CDR3: TGTGCCAGCGAAAACAGGGGTTCGAACACTGAAGCTTTCTTT. Residues: CASENRGSNTEAFF.

The rearrangement links TRBV7-2 to TRBJ1-3; 7 nucleotides agree with TRBD1. CDR3 size: 16 residues. Germline CDR1 is SGHTA and CDR2 is FQGNSA. V lost 5 bases, J lost 0 bases, and 7 bases stayed unmatched. The CDR3: CASSPNRDSSGNTIYF. The CDR3 coding sequence is TGTGCCAGCAGCCCCAACCGGGACAGCTCTGGAAACACCATATATTTT. The entire variable domain, with the rest obtained from reference TRBV7-2 and TRBJ1-3, is as follows: GAGVSQSPSNKVTEKGKDVELRCDPISGHTALYWYRQSLGQGLEFLIYFQGNSAPDKSGLPSDRFSAERTGGSVSTLTIQRTQQEDSAVYLCASSPNRDSSGNTIYFGEGSWLTVV.

The chain couples TRBV29-1 to TRBJ1-2, with 9 bases that match TRBD1. V lost 6 bases, J lost 6 bases, and 5 bases stayed unmatched. The CDR3 runs to 12 residues. CDR1 SQVTM and CDR2 ANQGSEA come from the germline V gene. The CDR3 region has the DNA TGCAGCGTCGCCGGGACAGGGAATGGCTACACCTTC. This gives the protein CSVAGTGNGYTF.

A word on this clone: This same CDR3 is encoded by further DNA sequences in the sample. For the CDR3, the DNA is TGTGCCAGCAGTTACTCCGGGGGAACTGAAGCTTTCTTT. Amino acids: CASSYSGGTEAFF. V gene TRBV6-6 combines with J gene TRBJ1-1; D might be TRBD1 (5 bases). The germline CDR1 and CDR2 sequences are MNHNY and SVGAGI (reference sequence). The ends were cut back, 0 bases at V and 5 bases at J, with 7 bases in the middle. The CDR3 runs 13 residues.

This clone was observed a few times. This rearrangement joins TRBV9 to TRBJ1-1; D is unclear. The CDR3 totals 16 residues. V was cut by 0 bases and J by 0 bases, with 12 bases left in between. CDR1 and CDR2 (germline): SGDLS, YYNGEE. The chain's CDR3 is CASSVGSQKLNTEAFF. DNA of the CDR3: TGTGCCAGCAGCGTAGGTTCCCAGAAATTGAACACTGAAGCTTTCTTT.

This chain joins TRBV6-5 and TRBJ2-7, with D perhaps matching TRBD2 (6 bases). Germline assignment: CDR1 MNHEY and CDR2 SVGAGI. The CDR3 spans 14 residues. V dropped 7 bases and J dropped 3 bases, with 16 bases sitting between them. CDR3 sequence: CASTTLGGSYEQYF. CDR3 sequence (DNA): TGTGCCAGCACCACCCTGGGGGGAAGCTACGAGCAGTACTTC.

The V call is TRBV7-9, the J call TRBJ2-7; D is possibly TRBD2 (7 bases). Trimming cost V 7 bases and J 1 base, with 14 bases left between them. In germline, CDR1 is SEHNR, CDR2 FQNEAQ (reference sequence). This CDR3 region has 14 residues. The CDR3 reads CASTQGGGSYEQYF. Here the CDR3 DNA reads TGTGCCAGCACCCAGGGAGGGGGGTCCTACGAGCAGTACTTC.

V and J are TRBV6-5 and TRBJ1-1; D perhaps matches TRBD1 (5 bases). Trimming removed 2 bases from V and 1 base from J, with 8 bases in between. This CDR3 region has 14 residues. Germline CDR1 MNHEY, CDR2 SVGAGI. CDR3 nucleotide sequence: TGTGCCAGCAGTTACACGGACAAGAACACTGAAGCTTTCTTT. Its protein is CASSYTDKNTEAFF.

V usage is TRBV6-5 and J usage is TRBJ1-4; 7 positions match TRBD1. The CDR3 runs to 14 residues. Germline assignment: CDR1 MNHEY and CDR2 SVGAGI. V lost 4 bases and J lost 3; bases outside the gene matches: 2. The CDR3 DNA is TGTGCCAGCAGTTCGGGACAGTCTAATGAAAAACTGTTTTTT. Its translation: CASSSGQSNEKLFF.